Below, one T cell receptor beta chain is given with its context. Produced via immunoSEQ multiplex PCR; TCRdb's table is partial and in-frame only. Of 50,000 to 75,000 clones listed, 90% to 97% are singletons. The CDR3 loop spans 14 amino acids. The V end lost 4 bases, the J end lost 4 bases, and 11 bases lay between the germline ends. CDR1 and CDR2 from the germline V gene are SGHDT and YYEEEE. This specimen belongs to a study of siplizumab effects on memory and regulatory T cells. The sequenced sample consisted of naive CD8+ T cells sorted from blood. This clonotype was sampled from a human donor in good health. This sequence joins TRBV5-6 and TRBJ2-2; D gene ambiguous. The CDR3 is CASSPPGATGELFF. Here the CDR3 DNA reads TGTGCCAGCAGCCCCCCGGGCGCCACCGGGGAGCTGTTTTTT.